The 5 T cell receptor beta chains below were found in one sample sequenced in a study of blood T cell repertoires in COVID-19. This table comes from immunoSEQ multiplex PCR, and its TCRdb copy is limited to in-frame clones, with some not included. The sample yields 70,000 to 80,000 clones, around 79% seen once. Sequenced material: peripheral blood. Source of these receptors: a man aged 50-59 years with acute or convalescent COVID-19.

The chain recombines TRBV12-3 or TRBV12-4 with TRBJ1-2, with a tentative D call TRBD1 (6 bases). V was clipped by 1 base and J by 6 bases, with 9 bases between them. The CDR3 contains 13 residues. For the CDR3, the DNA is TGTGCCAGCAGTTTAGTAGGGGGGGATGGCTACACCTTC. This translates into CASSLVGGDGYTF.

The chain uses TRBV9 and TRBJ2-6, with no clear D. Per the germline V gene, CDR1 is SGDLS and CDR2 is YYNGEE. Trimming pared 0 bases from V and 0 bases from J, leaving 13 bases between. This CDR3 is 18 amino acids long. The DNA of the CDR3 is TGTGCCAGCAGCGTAGGGGCCAACCACCCCTCTGGGGCCAACGTCCTGACTTTC. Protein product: CASSVGANHPSGANVLTF.

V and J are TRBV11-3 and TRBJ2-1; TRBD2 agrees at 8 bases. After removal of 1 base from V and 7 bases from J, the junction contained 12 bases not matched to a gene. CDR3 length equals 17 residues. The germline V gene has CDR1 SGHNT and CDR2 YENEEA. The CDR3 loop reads CASSLGRWCGRYNEQFF. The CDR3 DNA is TGTGCCAGCAGCTTAGGAAGGTGGTGCGGGAGGTATAATGAGCAGTTCTTC.

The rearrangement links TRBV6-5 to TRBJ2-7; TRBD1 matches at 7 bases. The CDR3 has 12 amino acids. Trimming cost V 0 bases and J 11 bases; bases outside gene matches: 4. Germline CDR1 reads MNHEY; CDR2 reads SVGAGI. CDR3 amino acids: CASSYSGGKEYF. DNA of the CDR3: TGTGCCAGCAGTTACTCAGGGGGCAAAGAGTACTTC.

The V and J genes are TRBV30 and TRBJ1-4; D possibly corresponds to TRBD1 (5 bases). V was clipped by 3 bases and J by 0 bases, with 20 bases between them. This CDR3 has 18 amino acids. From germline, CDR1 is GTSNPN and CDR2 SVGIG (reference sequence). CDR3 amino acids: CAWSPMVGAVSTNEKLFF. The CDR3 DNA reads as TGTGCCTGGAGCCCTATGGTTGGGGCGGTATCAACTAATGAAAAACTGTTTTTT.